Detailed here is one TCR beta chain. CDR1 and CDR2 from the germline V gene are SGHNT and YYREEE (reference sequence). The CDR3 is 13 residues long. V lost 4 bases to trimming and J lost 10 bases, with 16 bases between them. These data are taken from a study of shared clonotypes between healthy human individuals. Study information: The cohort comprised two women and a few men. Their ages spanned 18 to 49 years.

Once extracted for a subset, genomic DNA was divided evenly among several immunoSEQ plates. Tens of thousands of T cell genomes, or 300 ng DNA, went into unsorted PBMC replicate PCRs. In the source study's methods: ImmunoSEQ sequences covered only the junction and lacked quality scores; filtering therefore differed. Sequenced by immunoSEQ multiplex PCR; TCRdb stores in-frame clones only, minus some. The V and J calls and clone size come from that table; D and trimming were worked out from the DNA. The sample consists of fewer than 600,000 clones, 70% to 80% of them appearing once. The specimen was PBMCs. The TCR originated in a woman in her thirties or forties in good health. Some clones in this sample may be carry-over from other donors' samples. The chain uses TRBV5-4 and TRBJ2-3; D is uncertain. CDR3 coding DNA: TGTGCCAGCAGCCTACCTAACTTAGAGTCGCAGTATTTT. Translation: CASSLPNLESQYF. Supplemented by reference TRBV5-4 and TRBJ2-3, the full variable domain reads ETGVTQSPTHLIKTRGQQVTLRCSSQSGHNTVSWYQQALGQGPQFIFQYYREEENGRGNFPPRFSGLQFPNYSSELNVNALELDDSALYLCASSLPNLESQYFGPGTRLTVL.